One sample yielded the 6 T cell receptor beta chains listed below, sequenced in a study of siplizumab effects on memory and regulatory T cells. Profiling relied on immunoSEQ multiplex PCR, and the TCRdb table lists in-frame clones only, not all of them. Among tens of thousands of clones listed, roughly 90% were seen once. The sequenced sample was naive CD4+ T cells sorted from blood. These receptors were taken from a human donor in good health.

The V and J genes are TRBV10-1 and TRBJ1-6, with D perhaps matching TRBD1 (5 bases). The CDR3 consists of 13 residues. Germline V gene lookup returns CDR1 WNHNN and CDR2 SYGVQD (reference sequence). V was trimmed by 2 bases and J by 7 bases, leaving 6 bases between them. CDR3 loop: CASSEDSNSPLHF. The CDR3 nucleotides read TGCGCCAGCAGTGAGGACAGCAATTCACCCCTCCACTTT.

Comments on this clone: One junction end does not reproduce the germline sequence, and a read error may be involved. The chain combines TRBV5-1 with TRBJ2-7; perhaps TRBD2 as D (5 bases). This CDR3 spans 14 amino acids. CDR1 and CDR2 (germline): SGHRS, YFSETQ. CDR3 bases: TGCGCCAGCAGCTTGGTAGGGAGCTCCCACGAGCAGTACTTC. As protein: CASSLVGSSHEQYF. The full variable domain, in which reference TRBV5-1 and TRBJ2-7 provide the parts outside the CDR3, is KAGVTQTPRYLIKTRGQQVTLSCSPISGHRSVSWYQQTPGQGLQFLFEYFSETQRNKGNFPGRFSGRQFSNSRSEMNVSTLELGDSALYLCASSLVGSSHEQYFGPGTRLTVT.

V is TRBV4-1 and J is TRBJ2-7, with TRBD1 identical over 11 bases. The CDR3 length is 14 residues. Germline V gene sequence: CDR1 MGHRA, CDR2 YSYEKL. V lost 5 bases to trimming and J lost 3 bases; unmatched junction nucleotides: 3. CDR3 sequence reads: CASSMGQGGYEQYF. The CDR3 region has the DNA TGCGCCAGCAGCATGGGACAGGGGGGCTACGAGCAGTACTTC.

V and J are TRBV25-1 and TRBJ2-2; D is ambiguous. With 1 base removed from V and 4 bases from J, the gap between germline ends came to 4 bases. The CDR3 consists of 13 residues. From germline, CDR1 is MGHDK and CDR2 SYGVNS. CDR3: CASSEFSTGELFF. The CDR3 bases are TGTGCCAGCAGTGAATTTAGCACCGGGGAGCTGTTTTTT.

The chain uses TRBV20-1 and TRBJ2-5; D gene unclear. CDR3 length equals 10 residues. V shed 0 bases and J shed 4 bases, with 0 bases lying between them. Germline CDR1 is DFQATT and CDR2 is SNEGSKA (reference sequence). The CDR3 reads CSAREETQYF. The DNA of the CDR3 is TGCAGTGCTAGAGAAGAGACCCAGTACTTC.

This sequence joins TRBV19 and TRBJ2-1; the match to TRBD2 covers 8 bases. CDR1 LNHDA and CDR2 SQIVND come from the germline V gene (reference sequence). V lost 10 bases, J lost 0 bases, and 5 bases stayed unmatched. CDR3 length equals 14 residues. CDR3 bases: TGTGCCACCGGGGGGGCCCGCTCCTACAATGAGCAGTTCTTC. It specifies CATGGARSYNEQFF.